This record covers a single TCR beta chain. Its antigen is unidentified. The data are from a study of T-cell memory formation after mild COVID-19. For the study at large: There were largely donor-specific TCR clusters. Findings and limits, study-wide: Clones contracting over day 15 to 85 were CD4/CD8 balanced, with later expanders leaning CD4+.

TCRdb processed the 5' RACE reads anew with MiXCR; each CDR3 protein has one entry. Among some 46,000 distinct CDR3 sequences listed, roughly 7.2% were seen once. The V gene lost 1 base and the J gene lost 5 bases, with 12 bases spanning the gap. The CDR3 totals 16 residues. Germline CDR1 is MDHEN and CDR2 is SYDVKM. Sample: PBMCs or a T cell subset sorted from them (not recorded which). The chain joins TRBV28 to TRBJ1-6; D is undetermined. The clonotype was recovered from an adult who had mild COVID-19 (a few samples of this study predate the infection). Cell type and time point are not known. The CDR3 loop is CASSLLSAGDNSPLHF. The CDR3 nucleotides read TGTGCCAGCAGTTTATTGTCAGCCGGAGATAATTCACCCCTCCACTTT. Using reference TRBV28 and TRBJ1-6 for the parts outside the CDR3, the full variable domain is DVKVTQSSRYLVKRTGEKVFLECVQDMDHENMFWYRQDPGLGLRLIYFSYDVKMKEKGDIPEGYSVSREKKERFSLILESASTNQTSMYLCASSLLSAGDNSPLHFGNGTRLTVT.